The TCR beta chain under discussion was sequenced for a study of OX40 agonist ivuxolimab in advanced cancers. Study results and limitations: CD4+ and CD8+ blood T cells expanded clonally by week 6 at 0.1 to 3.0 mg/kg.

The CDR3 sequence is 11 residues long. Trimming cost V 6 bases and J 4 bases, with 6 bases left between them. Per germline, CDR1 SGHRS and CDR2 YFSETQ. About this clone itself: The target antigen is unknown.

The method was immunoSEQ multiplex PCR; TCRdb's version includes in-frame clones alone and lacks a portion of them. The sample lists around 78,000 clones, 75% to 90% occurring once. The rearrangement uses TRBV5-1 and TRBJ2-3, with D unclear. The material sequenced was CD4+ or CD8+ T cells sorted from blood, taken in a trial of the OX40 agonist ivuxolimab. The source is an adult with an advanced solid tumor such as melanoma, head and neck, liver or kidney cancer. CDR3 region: CASMGSDTQYF. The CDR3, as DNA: TGCGCCAGCATGGGGTCAGATACGCAGTATTTT. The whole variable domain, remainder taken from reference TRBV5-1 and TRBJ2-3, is KAGVTQTPRYLIKTRGQQVTLSCSPISGHRSVSWYQQTPGQGLQFLFEYFSETQRNKGNFPGRFSGRQFSNSRSEMNVSTLELGDSALYLCASMGSDTQYFGPGTRLTVL.